Listed below are T cell receptor beta chains from one sample, sequenced in a study of STAT5B mutations in CD4+ large granular lymphocyte leukemia. TCRdb keeps only in-frame clones here, not all; method: immunoSEQ multiplex PCR. The top ten hold 1% to 1.5% of the sample, which has around 34,000 clones, roughly 85% seen once. Sequenced sample: CD4+ T cells from blood buffy coats. All receptors derive from a human donor in good health. Each CDR3 is given with its conserved first and last residue. A D gene is named only where the DNA matches it firmly. Part of the rows lack a size; the others show once, few, many or a class for expanded clones.

J gene,clone size,D gene,V gene,CDR3 DNA,CDR3 protein
TRBJ2-7,.,TRBD1,TRBV19,TGTGCCAGTAGTAAGAGGGGGACAGGGACGTCGACCGAGCAGTACTTC,CASSKRGTGTSTEQYF
TRBJ2-7,.,.,TRBV27,TGTGCCAGCAGTTTGGTCAGCAGGGAAAACGAGCAGTACTTC,CASSLVSRENEQYF
TRBJ2-2,.,TRBD1,TRBV7-3,TGTGCCAGCAGCTTAACAGGGACAGGGTGGCCCGGGGAGCTGTTTTTT,CASSLTGTGWPGELFF
TRBJ1-2,few,TRBD1,TRBV4-1,TGCGCCAGCACCCCGCCGGGGGACAGGGGTAACTATGGCTACACCTTC,CASTPPGDRGNYGYTF
TRBJ2-1,.,.,TRBV5-1,TGCGCCAGCAGCGCGCTATACGGGAGAGGATACAATGAGCAGTTCTTC,CASSALYGRGYNEQFF
TRBJ2-5,.,TRBD1,TRBV5-1,TGCGCCAGCAGCTTGGGTTACGGACAGGGTGAGGAGACCCAGTACTTC,CASSLGYGQGEETQYF
TRBJ2-3,once,.,TRBV7-3,TGTGCCAGCAGCGCCGGGCGTACAGATACGCAGTATTTT,CASSAGRTDTQYF
TRBJ2-5,.,.,TRBV5-1,TGCGCCAGCAGCGGGATGACAGCCCAAGAGACCCAGTACTTC,CASSGMTAQETQYF
TRBJ2-5,.,.,TRBV28,TGTGCCAGCAGCTTTATGGGGGGCGCAGAGACCCAGTACTTC,CASSFMGGAETQYF
TRBJ1-1,.,.,TRBV19,TGTGCCAGTAGTATTGGGGGAGGGCCGAACACTGAAGCTTTCTTT,CASSIGGGPNTEAFF
TRBJ2-7,.,.,TRBV4-1,TGCGCCAGCAGCCCCGTGGGGAGGTACGAGCAGTACTTC,CASSPVGRYEQYF
TRBJ1-2,.,.,TRBV28,TGTGCCAGCAGTTTGACGAATAACTATGGCTACACCTTC,CASSLTNNYGYTF
TRBJ1-1,.,.,TRBV19,TGTGCCAGTAGTGGGGGTGGTGAAGCTTTCTTT,CASSGGGEAFF
TRBJ2-7,.,.,TRBV7-2,TGTGCCACGGCAGGGTTACGGTCCTACGAGCAGTACTTC,CATAGLRSYEQYF
TRBJ1-2,few,.,TRBV28,TGTGCCAGCAGTGTAGGTGGGGGCAGTGGCTACACCTTC,CASSVGGGSGYTF